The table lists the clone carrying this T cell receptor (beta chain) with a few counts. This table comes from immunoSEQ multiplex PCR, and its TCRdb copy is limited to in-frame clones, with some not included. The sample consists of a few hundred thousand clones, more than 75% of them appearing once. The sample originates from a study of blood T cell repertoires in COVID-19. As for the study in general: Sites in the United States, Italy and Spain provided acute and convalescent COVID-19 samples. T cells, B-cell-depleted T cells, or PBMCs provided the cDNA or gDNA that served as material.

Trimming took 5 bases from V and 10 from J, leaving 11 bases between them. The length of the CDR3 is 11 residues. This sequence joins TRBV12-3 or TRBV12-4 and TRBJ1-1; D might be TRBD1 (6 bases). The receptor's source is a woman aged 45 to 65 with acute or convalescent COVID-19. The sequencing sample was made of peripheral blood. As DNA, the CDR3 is TGTGCCAGCAGTCAGGGGAATCCAGCTTTCTTT. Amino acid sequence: CASSQGNPAFF.